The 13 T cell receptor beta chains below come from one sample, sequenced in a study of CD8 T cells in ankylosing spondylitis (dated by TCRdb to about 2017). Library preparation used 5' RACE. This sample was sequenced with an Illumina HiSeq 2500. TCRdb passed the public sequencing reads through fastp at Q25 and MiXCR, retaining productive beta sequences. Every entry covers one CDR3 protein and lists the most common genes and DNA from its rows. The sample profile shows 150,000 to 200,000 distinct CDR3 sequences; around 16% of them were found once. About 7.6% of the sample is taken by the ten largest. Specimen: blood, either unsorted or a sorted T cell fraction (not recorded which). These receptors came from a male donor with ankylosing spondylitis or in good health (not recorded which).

The CDR3 here is CASRSPGHTIYF. The CDR3 DNA is TGTGCCAGCCGGAGCCCGGGCCACACCATATATTTT. This chain connects TRBV6-5 to TRBJ1-3; D gene uncertain. CDR3 length: 12 amino acids. The ends were cut back, 8 bases at V and 8 bases at J, with 13 bases in the middle. Germline CDR1 MNHEY, CDR2 SVGAGI.

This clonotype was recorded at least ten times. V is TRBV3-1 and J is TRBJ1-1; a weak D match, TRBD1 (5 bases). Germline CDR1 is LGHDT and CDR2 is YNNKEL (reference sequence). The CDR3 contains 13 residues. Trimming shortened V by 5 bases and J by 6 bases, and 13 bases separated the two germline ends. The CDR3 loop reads CASSSGGWAEAFF. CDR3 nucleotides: TGTGCCAGCAGCTCGGGGGGGTGGGCTGAAGCTTTCTTT.

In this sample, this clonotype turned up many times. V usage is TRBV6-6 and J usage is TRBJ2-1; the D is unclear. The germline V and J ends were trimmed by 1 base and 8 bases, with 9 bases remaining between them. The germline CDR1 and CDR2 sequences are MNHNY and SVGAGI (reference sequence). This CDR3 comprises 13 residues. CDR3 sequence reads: CASSYLITDEQFF. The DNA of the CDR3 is TGTGCCAGCAGTTACTTGATAACAGATGAGCAGTTCTTC.

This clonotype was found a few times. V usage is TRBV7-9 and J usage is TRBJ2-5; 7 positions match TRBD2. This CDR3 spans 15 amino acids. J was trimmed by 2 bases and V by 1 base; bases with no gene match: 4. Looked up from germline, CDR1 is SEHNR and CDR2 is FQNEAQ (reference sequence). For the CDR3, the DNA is TGTGCCAGCAGCTTAGTTGGGGGGGGACAAGAGACCCAGTACTTC. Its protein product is CASSLVGGGQETQYF.

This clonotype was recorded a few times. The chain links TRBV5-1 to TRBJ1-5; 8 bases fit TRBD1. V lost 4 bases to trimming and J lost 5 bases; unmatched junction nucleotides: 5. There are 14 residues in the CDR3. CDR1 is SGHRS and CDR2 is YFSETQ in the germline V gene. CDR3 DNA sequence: TGCGCCAGCAGCCCGGGACAGGAGTATCAGCCCCAGCATTTT. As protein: CASSPGQEYQPQHF.

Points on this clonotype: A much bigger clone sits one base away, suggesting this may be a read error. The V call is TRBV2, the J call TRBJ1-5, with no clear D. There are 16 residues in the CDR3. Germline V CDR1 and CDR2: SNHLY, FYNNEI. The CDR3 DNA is TGTGCCGGCAGTGAAGCGCGCCGTGGTAGCAATCAGCCCCAGCATTTT. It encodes CAGSEARRGSNQPQHF.

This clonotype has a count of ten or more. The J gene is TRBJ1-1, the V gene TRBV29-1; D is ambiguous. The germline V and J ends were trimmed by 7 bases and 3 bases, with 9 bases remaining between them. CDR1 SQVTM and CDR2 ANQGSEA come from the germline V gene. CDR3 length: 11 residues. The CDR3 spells CSARLDTEAFF. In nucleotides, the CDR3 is TGCAGCGCGCGGCTTGACACTGAAGCTTTCTTT.

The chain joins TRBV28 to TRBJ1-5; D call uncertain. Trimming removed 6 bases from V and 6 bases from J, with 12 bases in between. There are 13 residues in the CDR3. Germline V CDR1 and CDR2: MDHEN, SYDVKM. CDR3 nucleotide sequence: TGTGCCAGCAGCCTCAATGGAGGTCAGCCCCAGCATTTT. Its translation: CASSLNGGQPQHF. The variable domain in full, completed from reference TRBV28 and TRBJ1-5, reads DVKVTQSSRYLVKRTGEKVFLECVQDMDHENMFWYRQDPGLGLRLIYFSYDVKMKEKGDIPEGYSVSREKKERFSLILESASTNQTSMYLCASSLNGGQPQHFGDGTRLSIL.

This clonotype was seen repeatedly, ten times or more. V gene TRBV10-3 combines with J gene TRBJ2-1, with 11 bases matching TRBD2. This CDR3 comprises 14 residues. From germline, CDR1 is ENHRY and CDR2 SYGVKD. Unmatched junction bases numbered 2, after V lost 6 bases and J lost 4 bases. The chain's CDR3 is CAISGTSGYNEQFF. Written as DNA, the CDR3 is TGTGCCATCAGCGGGACTAGCGGTTACAATGAGCAGTTCTTC.

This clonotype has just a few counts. This CDR3 is CASSEPPTETYEQYF. DNA of the CDR3: TGTGCCAGCAGTGAACCTCCGACGGAAACCTACGAGCAGTACTTC. The V and J genes are TRBV6-1 and TRBJ2-7; the D is unclear. Looked up from germline, CDR1 is MNHNS and CDR2 is SASEGT. The V gene lost 2 bases and the J gene lost 2 bases, with 13 bases spanning the gap. The CDR3 length is 15 residues.

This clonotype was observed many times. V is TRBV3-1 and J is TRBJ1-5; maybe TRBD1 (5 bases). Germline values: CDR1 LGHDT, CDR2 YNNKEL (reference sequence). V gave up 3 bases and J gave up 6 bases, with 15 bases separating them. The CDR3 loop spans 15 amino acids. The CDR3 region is CASSHTPGSGQPQHF. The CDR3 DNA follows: TGTGCCAGCAGCCATACCCCAGGGTCTGGTCAGCCCCAGCATTTT.

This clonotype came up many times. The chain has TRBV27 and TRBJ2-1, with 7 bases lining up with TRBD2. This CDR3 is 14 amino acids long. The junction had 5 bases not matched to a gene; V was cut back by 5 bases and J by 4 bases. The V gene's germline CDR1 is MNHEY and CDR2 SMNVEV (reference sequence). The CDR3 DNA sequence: TGTGCCAGCAGTCCAGCTAGCGGATACAATGAGCAGTTCTTC. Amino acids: CASSPASGYNEQFF.

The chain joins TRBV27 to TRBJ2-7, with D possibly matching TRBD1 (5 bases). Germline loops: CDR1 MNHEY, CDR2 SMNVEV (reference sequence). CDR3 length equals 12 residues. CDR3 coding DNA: TGTGCTACAGGAAGACCAAGGAGCGAGCAGTACTTC. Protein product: CATGRPRSEQYF.